Presented here are 23 T cell receptor beta chains from one specimen sequenced in a study of cytomegalovirus exposure and HLA in healthy donors. This PCR relied on a set of 60 Vbeta primers and 13 Jbeta primers. TCRdb keeps only in-frame clones here, not all; method: immunoSEQ multiplex PCR. The sample spans about 50,000 clones; the ten largest clones claim roughly 12%. Input material: PBMCs. The receptors derive from a man between 18 and 35 years old in good health and CMV-seropositive.

The rearrangement joins TRBV5-1 to TRBJ2-1, with TRBD2 matching over 15 bases. The CDR3 has 18 amino acids. Per the germline V gene, CDR1 is SGHRS and CDR2 is YFSETQ. V was pared by 4 bases and J by 6 bases, with 11 bases of the junction left unmatched. This CDR3 is CASSPGLAGGRNFNEQFF. The CDR3, as DNA: TGCGCCAGCAGCCCGGGACTAGCGGGAGGCCGTAATTTCAATGAGCAGTTCTTC.

The genes are TRBV5-8 and TRBJ2-2; 8 nucleotides align to TRBD2. The V gene's germline CDR1 is SGHTS and CDR2 YDEGEE. V dropped 5 bases and J dropped 1; count of bases not matched to a gene: 4. This CDR3 has 15 residues. The CDR3 reads CASSSTSGNTGELFF. For the CDR3, the DNA is TGTGCCAGCAGTTCTACTAGCGGGAACACCGGGGAGCTGTTTTTT. The whole variable domain, remainder taken from reference TRBV5-8 and TRBJ2-2, is EAGVTQSPTHLIKTRGQQATLRCSPISGHTSVYWYQQALGLGLQFLLWYDEGEERNRGNFPPRFSGRQFPNYSSELNVNALELEDSALYLCASSSTSGNTGELFFGEGSRLTVL.

This chain links TRBV7-2 with TRBJ2-3, with TRBD1 matching over 9 bases. Losses at the gene ends were 3 bases for V and 4 bases for J; bases not matched to a gene: 8. There are 16 residues in the CDR3. Looked up from germline, CDR1 is SGHTA and CDR2 is FQGNSA. The DNA for the CDR3 is TGTGCCAGCAGCTTCGCCGGGACAGGGAGGTCAGATACGCAGTATTTT. Protein: CASSFAGTGRSDTQYF.

The CDR3 protein is CASSPDRNEQYF. CDR3 sequence (DNA): TGCGCCAGCAGCCCGGACAGGAACGAGCAGTACTTC. This chain uses TRBV5-1 with TRBJ2-7, with 7 bases identical to TRBD1. Losses at the gene ends were 4 bases for V and 5 bases for J; bases not matched to a gene: 3. The CDR3 loop spans 12 amino acids. Germline V gives CDR1 SGHRS, CDR2 YFSETQ.

The chain combines TRBV9 with TRBJ1-1; 7 nucleotides match TRBD1. This CDR3 region has 13 residues. With 1 base clipped from V and 7 bases from J, the junction kept 4 bases outside the gene matches. From germline, CDR1 is SGDLS and CDR2 YYNGEE. The CDR3 region has the DNA TGTGCCAGCAGCGTAAACCGGGACAGTGAAGCTTTCTTT. Translated, it gives CASSVNRDSEAFF.

A word on this clone: At the DNA level, this CDR3 is encoded by other sequences in the same sample as well. The DNA for the CDR3 is TGTGCCAGCAGCTTAGCAGCGGGAGATTCCTACAATGAGCAGTTCTTC. This gives the protein CASSLAAGDSYNEQFF. The chain employs TRBV7-8 and TRBJ2-1; 8 nucleotides align to TRBD2. With 0 bases clipped from V and 1 base from J, the junction kept 2 bases outside the gene matches. Per the germline V gene, CDR1 is SGHVS and CDR2 is FQNEAQ. The CDR3 runs 16 residues.

CDR3 nucleotide sequence: TGTGCCAGTAGTATAGATCGATCCAGCGTGGCCGCGGTCGTGACAGATACGCAGTATTTT. Translated: CASSIDRSSVAAVVTDTQYF. The genes are TRBV19 and TRBJ2-3; D is unclear. Deletions cut 0 bases from V and 3 bases from J, with 25 bases between. Germline CDR1 and CDR2: LNHDA and SQIVND (reference sequence). The CDR3 length is 20 residues.

The chain carries TRBV25-1 and TRBJ2-5; tentative D call: TRBD2 (5 bases). The germline gives CDR1 MGHDK, CDR2 SYGVNS. Deletions cut 6 bases from V and 0 bases from J, with 14 bases between. The CDR3 runs 15 residues. The DNA of the CDR3 is TGTGCCAGCAGCCACAGCGGAGACTACCAAGAGACCCAGTACTTC. It yields the protein CASSHSGDYQETQYF.

The rearrangement joins TRBV19 to TRBJ2-7; 8 positions agree with TRBD1. Trimming took 4 bases from V and 7 from J; bases not matched to a gene: 9. The CDR3 extends over 14 amino acids. Germline V gene sequence: CDR1 LNHDA, CDR2 SQIVND (reference sequence). For the CDR3, the DNA is TGTGCCAGTAGTAGCAGGACAGGGACGTTGGAGCAGTACTTC. It translates to CASSSRTGTLEQYF. The full variable domain, its missing parts supplied by reference TRBV19 and TRBJ2-7, is DGGITQSPKYLFRKEGQNVTLSCEQNLNHDAMYWYRQDPGQGLRLIYYSQIVNDFQKGDIAEGYSVSREKKESFPLTVTSAQKNPTAFYLCASSSRTGTLEQYFGPGTRLTVT.

The gene calls are TRBV6-1 and TRBJ2-5, with 15 bases that match TRBD2. The J call may be in error: the DNA end matches TRBJ2-7 better. This CDR3 contains 15 residues. Germline values: CDR1 MNHNS, CDR2 SASEGT. This CDR3 is CASSGLAGGPYEQYF. Written as DNA, the CDR3 is TGTGCCAGCAGCGGACTAGCGGGAGGGCCCTACGAGCAGTACTTC.

The chain uses TRBV10-3 and TRBJ1-6; D may be TRBD1 (6 bases). Germline values: CDR1 ENHRY, CDR2 SYGVKD. The CDR3 runs to 15 residues. With 6 bases removed from V and 3 bases from J, the gap between germline ends came to 12 bases. CDR3 nucleotide sequence: TGTGCCATCAGCGCGGACAGCTTCTATAATTCACCCCTCCACTTT. Amino acid sequence: CAISADSFYNSPLHF.

The chain employs TRBV12-5 and TRBJ2-3; D ambiguous. CDR1 LGHNT and CDR2 FRNRAP come from the germline V gene. V was shortened by 3 bases and J by 0 bases, with 7 bases between the two germline ends. The CDR3 covers 14 residues. CDR3 sequence (DNA): TGTGCTAGTGGTTTAGCGACCAGCACAGATACGCAGTATTTT. It codes for CASGLATSTDTQYF.

The CDR3 region has the DNA TGTGCCTGGAGTATCGAACAGGGAATTAACTATGGCTACACCTTC. Amino acids: CAWSIEQGINYGYTF. V usage is TRBV30 and J usage is TRBJ1-2; D may be TRBD1 (6 bases). This CDR3 region has 15 residues. Germline values: CDR1 GTSNPN, CDR2 SVGIG (reference sequence). The V end was cut by 2 bases, the J end by 1 base, with 14 bases between.

The chain combines TRBV5-4 with TRBJ2-1; D is unresolved. The CDR3 has 15 amino acids. In germline, CDR1 is SGHNT, CDR2 YYREEE (reference sequence). V lost 0 bases and J lost 8, with 15 bases in between. CDR3 protein: CASSLGGGEQDEQFF. In nucleotides, the CDR3 is TGTGCCAGCAGCTTGGGTGGCGGAGAGCAAGATGAGCAGTTCTTC.

The chain links TRBV5-1 to TRBJ2-7, with D possibly being TRBD1 (6 bases). Germline V gene lookup returns CDR1 SGHRS and CDR2 YFSETQ. Trimming took off 4 bases at V and 6 bases at J, with 11 bases between the two ends. The CDR3 loop spans 12 amino acids. The CDR3, as DNA: TGCGCCAGCAGCAAACAGGGTACCGAGCAGTACTTC. It is translated as CASSKQGTEQYF.

The V gene is TRBV9, the J gene TRBJ2-2; TRBD2 matches 8 bases. The J segment lost 4 bases and the V segment lost 4 bases, leaving 9 bases of the junction unmatched. Germline CDR1 is SGDLS and CDR2 is YYNGEE. The CDR3 has 16 residues. CDR3 residues: CASSSPLAGITGELFF. CDR3 nucleotides: TGTGCCAGCAGCTCCCCCCTAGCGGGTATCACCGGGGAGCTGTTTTTT.

This chain uses TRBV28 with TRBJ1-5; 11 nucleotides match TRBD1. Germline V gives CDR1 MDHEN, CDR2 SYDVKM. Trimming cost V 2 bases and J 2 bases; bases outside gene matches: 5. This CDR3 region has 17 residues. In nucleotides, the CDR3 is TGTGCCAGCAGTTTAGGTGGACAGGGGGCGGGCAATCAGCCCCAGCATTTT. The encoded protein is CASSLGGQGAGNQPQHF. The full variable domain, its missing parts supplied by reference TRBV28 and TRBJ1-5, is DVKVTQSSRYLVKRTGEKVFLECVQDMDHENMFWYRQDPGLGLRLIYFSYDVKMKEKGDIPEGYSVSREKKERFSLILESASTNQTSMYLCASSLGGQGAGNQPQHFGDGTRLSIL.

The chain joins TRBV5-1 to TRBJ2-5; possibly TRBD2 for D (6 bases). The V end was cut by 4 bases, the J end by 2 bases, with 9 bases between. The CDR3 runs to 13 residues. Germline V lookup: CDR1 SGHRS, CDR2 YFSETQ. DNA of the CDR3: TGCGCCAGCAGCCCGGCGGGGCAAGAGACCCAGTACTTC. It encodes CASSPAGQETQYF.

The rearrangement links TRBV10-3 to TRBJ1-2, with 7 bases lining up with TRBD1. CDR1 and CDR2 (germline): ENHRY, SYGVKD. The CDR3 has 14 residues. The trim removed 0 bases at V and 3 bases at J, leaving 1 base unmatched. CDR3 region: CAISESGTDYGYTF. The CDR3 region has the DNA TGTGCCATCAGTGAGTCCGGGACAGACTATGGCTACACCTTC.

The chain combines TRBV18 with TRBJ2-2; the match to TRBD1 covers 8 bases. With V trimmed by 6 bases and J by 2 bases, 8 bases remained unmatched. Germline assignment: CDR1 KGHSH and CDR2 LQKENI. CDR3 length: 16 amino acids. CDR3 protein: CASSADRGLNTGELFF. CDR3 DNA sequence: TGTGCCAGCTCGGCTGACAGGGGACTTAACACCGGGGAGCTGTTTTTT.

The V and J genes are TRBV11-3 and TRBJ1-2, with D possibly being TRBD1 (5 bases). The CDR3 spans 14 residues. Trimming removed 4 bases at V and 2 bases at J, with 11 bases between. Looked up from germline, CDR1 is SGHNT and CDR2 is YENEEA. The DNA of the CDR3 is TGTGCCAGCAGCTCCTCGACAGAAAACTATGGCTACACCTTC. Translation: CASSSSTENYGYTF.

The chain has TRBV9 and TRBJ2-6; D is undetermined. V was pared by 2 bases and J by 0 bases, with 3 bases between. Germline V gene lookup returns CDR1 SGDLS and CDR2 YYNGEE. The CDR3 spans 14 residues. The CDR3, as DNA: TGTGCCAGCAGCGTTCTCTCTGGGGCCAACGTCCTGACTTTC. This gives the protein CASSVLSGANVLTF.

The chain employs TRBV9 and TRBJ2-1; possible D gene TRBD1, 6 bases. V was clipped by 2 bases and J by 6 bases, with 15 bases between them. Germline CDR1 reads SGDLS; CDR2 reads YYNGEE. The CDR3 spans 15 residues. CDR3 nucleotides: TGTGCCAGCAGCGTTATGGGAGACAGGACCAATGAGCAGTTCTTC. Translation: CASSVMGDRTNEQFF. Complete variable domain (other parts from reference TRBV9 and TRBJ2-1): DSGVTQTPKHLITATGQRVTLRCSPRSGDLSVYWYQQSLDQGLQFLIQYYNGEERAKGNILERFSAQQFPDLHSELNLSSLELGDSALYFCASSVMGDRTNEQFFGPGTRLTVL.